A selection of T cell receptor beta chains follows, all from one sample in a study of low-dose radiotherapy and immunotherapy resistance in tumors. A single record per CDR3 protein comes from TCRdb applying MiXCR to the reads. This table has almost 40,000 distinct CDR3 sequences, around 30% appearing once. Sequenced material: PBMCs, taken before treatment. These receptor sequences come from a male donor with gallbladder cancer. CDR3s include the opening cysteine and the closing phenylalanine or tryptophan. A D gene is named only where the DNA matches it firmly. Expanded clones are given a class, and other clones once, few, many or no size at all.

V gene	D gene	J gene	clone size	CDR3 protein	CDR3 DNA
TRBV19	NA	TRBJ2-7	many	CASSTLGGPYEQYF	TGTGCCAGTAGTACATTAGGGGGACCCTACGAGCAGTACTTC
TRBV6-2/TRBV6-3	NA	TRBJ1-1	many	CASRGSADTEAFF	TGTGCCAGCAGGGGTTCGGCAGACACTGAAGCTTTCTTT
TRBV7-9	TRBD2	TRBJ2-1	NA	CASSTLAGFGDEQFF	TGTGCCAGCAGTACCTTAGCGGGATTCGGGGATGAGCAGTTCTTC
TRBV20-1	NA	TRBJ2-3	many	CSARDLDETTDTQYF	TGCAGTGCTAGAGATCTGGACGAGACCACAGATACGCAGTATTTT
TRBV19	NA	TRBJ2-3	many	CASSISGRADTQYF	TGTGCCAGTAGTATTTCAGGACGGGCGGATACGCAGTATTTT
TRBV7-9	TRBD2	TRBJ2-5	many	CASSPVAGVGQETQYF	TGTGCCAGCAGCCCGGTAGCGGGGGTGGGCCAAGAGACCCAGTACTTC
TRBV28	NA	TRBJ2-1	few	CASSLWGNEQFF	TGTGCCAGCAGTTTGTGGGGCAATGAGCAGTTCTTC
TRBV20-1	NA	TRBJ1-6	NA	CSARKDSVNSPLHF	TGCAGTGCTAGGAAGGACAGCGTTAATTCACCCCTCCACTTT
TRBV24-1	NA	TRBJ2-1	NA	CATSDSHSPEQFF	TGTGCCACCAGTGATTCTCACTCACCAGAGCAGTTCTTC
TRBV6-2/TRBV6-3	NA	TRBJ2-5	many	CASSYRIDQQTQYF	TGTGCCAGCAGTTACCGGATAGACCAACAGACCCAGTACTTC
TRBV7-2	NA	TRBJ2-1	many	CASSLAGGAYNEQFF	TGTGCCAGCAGCTTAGCGGGAGGAGCCTACAATGAGCAGTTCTTC
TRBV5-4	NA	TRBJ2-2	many	CASSLGGGTANTGELFF	TGTGCCAGCAGCTTGGGGGGCGGGACGGCGAACACCGGGGAGCTGTTTTTT
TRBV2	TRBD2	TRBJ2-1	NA	CASSLREAHYSEQFF	TGTGCCAGCTCCCTGCGGGAGGCCCATTACAGTGAGCAGTTCTTC
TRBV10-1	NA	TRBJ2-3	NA	CASSTETSTDTQYF	TGTGCCAGCAGCACAGAAACTAGCACAGATACGCAGTATTTT
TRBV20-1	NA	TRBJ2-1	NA	CSATLGGGSDNEQFF	TGCAGTGCGACCCTAGGGGGCGGGAGTGACAATGAGCAGTTCTTC
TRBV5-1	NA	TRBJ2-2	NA	CASSLKAWELFF	TGTGCCAGCAGCTTAAAAGCGTGGGAGCTGTTTTTT
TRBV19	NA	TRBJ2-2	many	CASSGVSNTGELFF	TGTGCCAGTAGCGGGGTCTCGAACACCGGGGAGCTGTTTTTT
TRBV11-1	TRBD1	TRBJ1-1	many	CASSRDRVVAEAFF	TGTGCCAGCAGCCGCGACAGGGTGGTCGCTGAAGCTTTCTTT
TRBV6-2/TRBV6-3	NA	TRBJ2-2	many	CASSNRDGELFF	TGTGCCAGCAGTAACAGGGACGGGGAGCTGTTTTTT
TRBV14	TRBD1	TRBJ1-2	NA	CASSQPGQGARGYTF	TGTGCCAGCAGCCAACCGGGACAGGGGGCGAGGGGCTACACCTTC
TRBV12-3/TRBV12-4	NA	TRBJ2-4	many	CASASTVAKNIQYF	TGTGCCAGCGCCTCGACCGTAGCCAAAAACATTCAGTACTTC
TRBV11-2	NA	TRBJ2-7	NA	CASSSYPRGGGAYEQYF	TGTGCCAGCAGCTCCTACCCTAGGGGGGGGGGCGCCTACGAGCAGTACTTC
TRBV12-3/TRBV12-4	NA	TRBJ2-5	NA	CASSYGRSRTRETQYF	TGTGCCAGCAGTTACGGACGGTCTCGGACGAGAGAGACCCAGTACTTC
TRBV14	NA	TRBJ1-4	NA	CASSPMVNLGEKLFF	TGTGCCAGCAGCCCCATGGTGAATCTGGGTGAAAAACTGTTTTTT
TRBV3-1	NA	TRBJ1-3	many	CASSQERGLGNTIYF	TGTGCCAGCAGCCAAGAACGGGGACTTGGAAACACCATATATTTT
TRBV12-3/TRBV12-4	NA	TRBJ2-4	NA	CASSKDSLWDKNIQYF	TGTGCCAGCAGTAAGGACTCACTCTGGGACAAAAACATTCAGTACTTC
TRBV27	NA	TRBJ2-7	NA	CASSPPTPHF	TGTGCCAGCAGTCCCCCCACCCCGCACTTC
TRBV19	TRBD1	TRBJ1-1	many	CASSIGDRGAAEAFF	TGTGCCAGTAGTATAGGGGACAGGGGCGCCGCTGAAGCTTTCTTT